The entry that follows covers one T cell receptor beta chain sequence. Its specificity is not known. The sample is drawn from a study of T cell clones after liver transplantation. Study overall: TCRbeta sequencing after a pre-transplant mixed lymphocyte reaction identified graft-donor-reactive clones, later tracked in post-transplant blood. Without induction therapy, subjects received standard immunosuppression until 12-24 months post-transplant. Third-party-reactive TCRbeta sequences from pre-transplant mixed lymphocyte reactions served as antigen-independent comparators. Study-level results: Post-transplant, graft-donor-reactive CD4 TCRbeta sequences in blood dropped significantly in most of the 8 subjects.

Sequenced by immunoSEQ multiplex PCR; TCRdb stores in-frame clones only, minus some. The data hold under 130,000 clones, with roughly four fifths observed a single time. CDR1 is LNHDA, CDR2 SQIVND, per germline (reference sequence). This CDR3 has 14 residues. The germline V and J ends were trimmed by 0 bases and 11 bases, with 16 bases remaining between them. This specimen consisted of CD4+ T cells from blood, obtained 45 to 50 months after liver transplant. This chain uses TRBV19 with TRBJ1-2; D remains unclear. The sequence derives from a human patient who received a liver transplant. Some T cells may be provided by the graft donor. For the CDR3, the DNA is TGTGCCAGTAGTATAGAAGGAGGGCATTGGACGTACACCTTC. Translation gives CASSIEGGHWTYTF. Full variable domain (remainder filled in from reference TRBV19 and TRBJ1-2): DGGITQSPKYLFRKEGQNVTLSCEQNLNHDAMYWYRQDPGQGLRLIYYSQIVNDFQKGDIAEGYSVSREKKESFPLTVTSAQKNPTAFYLCASSIEGGHWTYTFGSGTRLTVV.